This passage covers 11 T cell receptor beta chains from one sample sequenced in a study of T cell repertoires in cytomegalovirus infection. The antigens of these receptors remain unknown. TCRdb re-called the reads through MiXCR, storing one row per CDR3 protein. This table has hundreds of thousands of distinct CDR3 sequences, about 33% appearing once. Here the sequenced sample was cultured PBMCs, taken from culture after CMV antigen stimulation. The receptors were sampled from a human donor in good health (CMV status not recorded). Some clones in this sample may be carry-over from other donors' samples.

This chain's CDR3 is CASSPEDYNEQFF. CDR3 sequence (DNA): TGTGCCAGCAGCCCGGAAGACTACAATGAGCAGTTCTTC. The chain employs TRBV5-5 and TRBJ2-1; no clear D gene. Trimming shortened V by 4 bases and J by 3 bases, and 8 bases separated the two germline ends. The CDR3 runs 13 residues. Germline CDR1 SGHKS, CDR2 YYEKEE (reference sequence).

CDR3 sequence reads: CSARVLGRINYGYTF. CDR3 nucleotide sequence: TGCAGTGCTAGAGTACTTGGCAGAATTAACTATGGCTACACCTTC. The chain is built from TRBV20-1 and TRBJ1-2; D is uncertain. V lost 1 base and J 1 base, leaving 13 bases between the germline ends. This CDR3 comprises 15 residues. Germline loops: CDR1 DFQATT, CDR2 SNEGSKA (reference sequence).

This clonotype showed up many times. The chain combines TRBV6-1 with TRBJ2-5; D might be TRBD1 or TRBD2, each matching 5 bases. The CDR3 loop spans 14 amino acids. The germline V gene encodes CDR1 MNHNS and CDR2 SASEGT. V was cut by 6 bases and J by 1 base, with 12 bases left in between. The CDR3 protein is CASSYGTAQETQYF. The CDR3 DNA reads TGTGCCAGCAGCTACGGGACGGCCCAAGAGACCCAGTACTTC.

The rearrangement uses TRBV29-1 and TRBJ1-2; D is possibly TRBD1 (6 bases). V lost 7 bases to trimming and J lost 8 bases, with 17 bases between them. The CDR3 runs 12 residues. Germline CDR1 SQVTM, CDR2 ANQGSEA. CDR3 sequence (DNA): TGCAGCGGCGCTCGCCAGGGGATCGGCTACACCTTC. Amino acid sequence: CSGARQGIGYTF.

This chain joins TRBV2 and TRBJ2-4; possibly TRBD2 for D (5 bases). Per germline, CDR1 SNHLY and CDR2 FYNNEI. V lost 10 bases and J lost 2, with 12 bases in between. The CDR3 has 13 residues. The CDR3 reads CATVDLSKNIQYF. The CDR3 DNA sequence: TGTGCCACCGTGGACTTGTCCAAAAACATTCAGTACTTC.

The rearrangement links TRBV25-1 to TRBJ1-5; no clear D. With 4 bases removed from V and 2 bases from J, the gap between germline ends came to 9 bases. The CDR3 runs 14 residues. Germline V gene data show CDR1 as MGHDK and CDR2 as SYGVNS. The CDR3, as DNA: TGTGCCAGCAGTGGAGCGCAGGGCAATCAGCCCCAGCATTTT. Protein product: CASSGAQGNQPQHF. Based on the CDR3 plus reference TRBV25-1 and TRBJ1-5, the full variable domain is EADIYQTPRYLVIGTGKKITLECSQTMGHDKMYWYQQDPGMELHLIHYSYGVNSTEKGDLSSESTVSRIRTEHFPLTLESARPSHTSQYLCASSGAQGNQPQHFGDGTRLSIL.

This clonotype was recorded a few times. V gene TRBV6-6 combines with J gene TRBJ2-1; 10 bases match TRBD2. Trimming cost V 5 bases and J 8 bases; bases outside gene matches: 9. From germline, CDR1 is MNHNY and CDR2 SVGAGI (reference sequence). This CDR3 has 15 residues. CDR3 nucleotides: TGTGCCAGCAGTCGACTCGGGCTAGCGGGAGATGAGCAGTTCTTC. Translating gives CASSRLGLAGDEQFF.

This clonotype was observed a few times. The V call is TRBV2, the J call TRBJ1-6, with D possibly being TRBD1 (5 bases). The CDR3 contains 13 residues. CDR1 SNHLY and CDR2 FYNNEI come from the germline V gene. V dropped 6 bases and J dropped 13 bases, with 16 bases sitting between them. The CDR3 is CASSARDQGPLHF. The CDR3, as DNA: TGTGCCAGCAGCGCCCGGGACCAGGGTCCCCTCCACTTT.

For this clonotype: Lacking the conserved final phenylalanine or tryptophan, this CDR3 likely reflects a read error. Because the CDR3's place on the DNA is in doubt, the DNA is left out and the CDR3 is given as listed by TCRdb. V usage is TRBV20-1 and J usage is TRBJ2-7; TRBD2, as called in the table, went unchecked against the DNA. Germline CDR1 and CDR2: DFQATT and SNEGSKA (reference sequence). The CDR3 contains 8 residues when both ends are counted. CDR3 loop: CSASRGGL.

This clonotype occurred many times. CDR3 amino acids: CASSLARDSNQPQHF. The CDR3, as DNA: TGTGCCAGCAGCTTAGCCAGAGATAGCAATCAGCCCCAGCATTTT. The V call is TRBV7-8, the J call TRBJ1-5; D call uncertain. The ends were cut back, 0 bases at V and 0 bases at J, with 6 bases in the middle. CDR1 and CDR2 (germline): SGHVS, FQNEAQ. The CDR3 contains 15 residues.

J is TRBJ1-1 and V is TRBV28; 9 bases are a match to TRBD1. Germline V gene data show CDR1 as MDHEN and CDR2 as SYDVKM. The CDR3 runs to 16 residues. With V trimmed by 2 bases and J by 2 bases, 6 bases remained unmatched. The CDR3 region is CASSLRRDRANTEAFF. The CDR3 nucleotides read TGTGCCAGCAGTTTAAGGAGGGACAGGGCTAACACTGAAGCTTTCTTT.